This T cell receptor (beta chain) was identified in a study of T cells in localized non-small cell lung cancer. Here immunoSEQ multiplex PCR was the method, and the copy in TCRdb shows in-frame clones only, minus some. The sample has roughly 1,200 clones; around a sixth are singletons. The CDR3 length is 15 residues. V trimming: 4 bases; J trimming: 5 bases; junction bases outside the gene matches: 11. CDR1 is SGDLS and CDR2 is YYNGEE in the germline V gene. Study observations and caveats: Heterogeneity remains possible, as sequencing covered one tumor region only. Clonality of T cells reached its maximum in uninvolved adjacent lung, surpassing tumor. Longer overall survival was seen with higher T cell density measured in blood. The study detected a median roughly 61 of the top 100 tumor clones in adjacent lung.

In its sample, this clone ranks as medium-sized (0.01 to 0.1%). The target antigen is unknown. The clonotype comes from a woman aged 35 to 70 with stage II lung adenocarcinoma. V is TRBV9 and J is TRBJ2-5; 7 positions agree with TRBD2. The material was lung tumor tissue, obtained before any cancer treatment. The CDR3 spells CASSPFLGEGETQYF. For the CDR3, the DNA is TGTGCCAGCAGCCCCTTCCTGGGGGAGGGGGAGACCCAGTACTTC.